The following is a T cell receptor beta chain sequence with its context. What antigen it recognizes has not been identified. Base qualities were left out, and no much larger clone turns up one base away. Sequencer: Illumina HiSeq 2000. TCRdb reanalyzed the raw reads on its own, using fastp at Q25 for trimming and MiXCR for clone calling, and kept in-frame beta chains. Every CDR3 protein is listed once, alongside the most common genes and DNA of its rows. The sample table holds roughly 11,000 distinct CDR3 sequences, of which roughly 60% were seen once. Jointly, the top ten make up around 50% of the sample. The sample is drawn from a study of tumor-infiltrating lymphocytes in oesophageal squamous cell carcinoma listed by TCRdb under 2016. CDR3 length: 16 amino acids, cysteine to phenylalanine. The read is trimmed to its CDR3 DNA, 48 bases read in frame from base 1.

Source material: blood. This receptor chain uses TRBV12-3 or TRBV12-4 and TRBJ1-5, with TRBD1 matching 8 junction bases. The DNA matches TRBJ1-3 better at its end, which makes the J call doubtful. The clonotype comes from a female donor with esophageal squamous cell carcinoma. The DNA reads TGTGCCAGCAGTACCTGGACAGGGCTGAGAGGAAACACCATATATTTT. This encodes CASSTWTGLRGNTIYF.